The clone carrying this T cell receptor (beta chain) has a single count. The antigen remains undetermined. The J segment lost 5 bases and the V segment lost 0 bases, leaving 7 bases of the junction unmatched. The CDR3 has 16 residues. In germline, CDR1 is GTSNPN, CDR2 SVGIG (reference sequence). Selected positively for CCR7 and CD45RO-negative, naive CD8 cells excluded terminally differentiated effector memory CD45RA+ cells. The data stem from a study of shared clonotypes between healthy human individuals. Study-wide context: The plates for each donor numbered three CD4 naive, three CD4 memory, two CD8 naive and one CD8 memory. Overall study results and limits: In several donors, around 5% of naive CD4 clonotypes appeared in common. Sequencing depth was expected to affect clonotype sharing among donors.

Researchers ran the assay at a deep level. The protocol was immunoSEQ multiplex PCR, while the TCRdb copy is restricted to in-frame clones and leaves out a portion. The sample includes over 2 million clones, about 95% of them seen just once. The sample comprised naive CD8+ T cells sorted from blood. The source is a man in his late teens or twenties in good health. The chain uses TRBV30 and TRBJ2-1, with 10 positions matching TRBD2. CDR3 nucleotides: TGTGCCTGGAGTGTATTGGGACTAGCGCGAAACAATGAGCAGTTCTTC. Encoded protein: CAWSVLGLARNNEQFF. Using reference TRBV30 and TRBJ2-1 for the parts outside the CDR3, the full variable domain is SQTIHQWPATLVQPVGSPLSLECTVEGTSNPNLYWYRQAAGRGLQLLFYSVGIGQISSEVPQNLSASRPQDRQFILSSKKLLLSDSGFYLCAWSVLGLARNNEQFFGPGTRLTVL.